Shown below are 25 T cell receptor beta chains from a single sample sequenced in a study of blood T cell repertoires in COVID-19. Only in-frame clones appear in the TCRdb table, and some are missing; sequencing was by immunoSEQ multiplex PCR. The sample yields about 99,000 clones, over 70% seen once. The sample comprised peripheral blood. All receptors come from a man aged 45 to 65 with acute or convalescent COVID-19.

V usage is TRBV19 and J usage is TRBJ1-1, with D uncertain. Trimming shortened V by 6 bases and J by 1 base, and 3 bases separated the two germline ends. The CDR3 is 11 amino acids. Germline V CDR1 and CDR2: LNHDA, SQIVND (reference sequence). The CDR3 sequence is CASRRNTEAFF. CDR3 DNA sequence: TGTGCCAGTAGGCGGAACACTGAAGCTTTCTTT.

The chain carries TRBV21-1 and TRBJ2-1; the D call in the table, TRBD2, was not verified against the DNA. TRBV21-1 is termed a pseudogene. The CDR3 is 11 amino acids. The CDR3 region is CAGLSHNEQFF. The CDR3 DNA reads TGTGCCGGTTTAAGCCACAATGAGCAGTTCTTC.

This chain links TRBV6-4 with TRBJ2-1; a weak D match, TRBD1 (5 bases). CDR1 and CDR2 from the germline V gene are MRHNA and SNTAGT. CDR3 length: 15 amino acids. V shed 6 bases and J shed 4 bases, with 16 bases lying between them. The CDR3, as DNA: TGTGCCAGCAGCCCAACAGGCAACCCTTACAATGAGCAGTTCTTC. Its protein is CASSPTGNPYNEQFF.

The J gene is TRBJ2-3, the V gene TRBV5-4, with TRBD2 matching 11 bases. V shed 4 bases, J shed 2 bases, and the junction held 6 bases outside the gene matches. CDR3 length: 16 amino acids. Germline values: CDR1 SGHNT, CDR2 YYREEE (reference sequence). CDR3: CASSLRLAGYTDTQYF. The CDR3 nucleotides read TGTGCCAGCAGCCTCAGACTAGCGGGGTACACAGATACGCAGTATTTT.

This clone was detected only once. The CDR3 coding sequence is TGTGCCAGCAGCCAGGGACGCGGAGGGACTGAAGCTTTCTTT. Translated, it gives CASSQGRGGTEAFF. The V gene is TRBV6-5, the J gene TRBJ1-1; D may be TRBD1 (5 bases). The V gene's germline CDR1 is MNHEY and CDR2 SVGAGI. The CDR3 spans 14 residues. V lost 6 bases and J lost 5, with 16 bases in between.

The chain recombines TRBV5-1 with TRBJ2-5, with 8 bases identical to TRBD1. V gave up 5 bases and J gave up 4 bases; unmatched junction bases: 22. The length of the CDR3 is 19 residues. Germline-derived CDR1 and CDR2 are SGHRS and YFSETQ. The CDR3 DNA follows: TGCGCCAGCAGTCGTCAAGGACCTCGAGACAGGGGTTTTGGAGAGACCCAGTACTTC. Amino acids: CASSRQGPRDRGFGETQYF. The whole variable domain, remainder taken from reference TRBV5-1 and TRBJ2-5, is KAGVTQTPRYLIKTRGQQVTLSCSPISGHRSVSWYQQTPGQGLQFLFEYFSETQRNKGNFPGRFSGRQFSNSRSEMNVSTLELGDSALYLCASSRQGPRDRGFGETQYFGPGTRLLVL.

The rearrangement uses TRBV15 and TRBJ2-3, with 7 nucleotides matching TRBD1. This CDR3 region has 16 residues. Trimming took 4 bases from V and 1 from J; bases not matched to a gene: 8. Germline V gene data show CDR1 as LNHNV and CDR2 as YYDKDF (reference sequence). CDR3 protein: CATSTDRTGGTDTQYF. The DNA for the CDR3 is TGTGCCACCAGCACCGATAGGACAGGAGGCACAGATACGCAGTATTTT.

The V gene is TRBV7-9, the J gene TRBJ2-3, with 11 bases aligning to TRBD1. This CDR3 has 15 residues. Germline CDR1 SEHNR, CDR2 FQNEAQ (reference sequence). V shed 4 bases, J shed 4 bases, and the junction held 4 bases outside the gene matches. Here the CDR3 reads CASSWGQGDADTQYF. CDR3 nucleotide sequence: TGTGCCAGCAGCTGGGGACAGGGGGATGCAGATACGCAGTATTTT.

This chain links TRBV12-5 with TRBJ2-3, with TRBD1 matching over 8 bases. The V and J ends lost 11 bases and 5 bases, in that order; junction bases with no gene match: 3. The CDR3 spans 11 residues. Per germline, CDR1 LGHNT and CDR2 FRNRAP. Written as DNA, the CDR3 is TGTGCTGCAGGGGGCCGAGATACGCAGTATTTT. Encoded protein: CAAGGRDTQYF.

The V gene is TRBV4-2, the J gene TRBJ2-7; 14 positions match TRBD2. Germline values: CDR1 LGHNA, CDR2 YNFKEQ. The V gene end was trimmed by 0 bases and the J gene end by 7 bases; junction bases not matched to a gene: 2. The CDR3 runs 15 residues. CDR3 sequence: CASSQDRLAGGEQYF. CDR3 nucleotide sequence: TGTGCCAGCAGCCAAGATAGACTAGCGGGAGGGGAGCAGTACTTC.

CDR3: CASSPGTGRYFYGYTF. CDR3 in DNA: TGTGCCAGCAGTCCCGGGACAGGGAGGTACTTCTATGGCTACACCTTC. The V gene is TRBV6-6, the J gene TRBJ1-2, with 9 bases identical to TRBD1. The CDR3 runs 16 residues. Trimming at V came to 5 bases and at J to 4 bases, leaving 11 bases not matched to a gene. The germline gives CDR1 MNHNY, CDR2 SVGAGI (reference sequence).

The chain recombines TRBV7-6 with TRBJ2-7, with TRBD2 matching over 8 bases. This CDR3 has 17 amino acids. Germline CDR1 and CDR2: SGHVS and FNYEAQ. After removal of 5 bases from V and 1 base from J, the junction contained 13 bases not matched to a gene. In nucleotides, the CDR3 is TGTGCCAGCAGCCCTCGACCAGGGACTAGGGTTTCCTACGAGCAGTACTTC. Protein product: CASSPRPGTRVSYEQYF.

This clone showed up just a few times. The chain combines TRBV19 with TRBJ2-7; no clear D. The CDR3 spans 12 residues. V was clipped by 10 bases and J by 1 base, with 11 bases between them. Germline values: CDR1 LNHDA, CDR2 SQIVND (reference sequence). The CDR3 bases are TGTGCCACTTCCAGCGCGTCCTACGAGCAGTACTTC. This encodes CATSSASYEQYF.

CDR3 protein: CASSFDTEAFF. DNA of the CDR3: TGTGCCAGCAGCTTCGACACTGAAGCTTTCTTT. The chain recombines TRBV7-9 with TRBJ1-1; D gene ambiguous. Germline assignment: CDR1 SEHNR and CDR2 FQNEAQ (reference sequence). The V end was cut by 3 bases, the J end by 3 bases, with 2 bases between. The CDR3 runs to 11 residues. The whole variable domain, remainder taken from reference TRBV7-9 and TRBJ1-1, is DTGVSQNPRHKITKRGQNVTFRCDPISEHNRLYWYRQTLGQGPEFLTYFQNEAQLEKSRLLSDRFSAERPKGSFSTLEIQRTEQGDSAMYLCASSFDTEAFFGQGTRLTVV.

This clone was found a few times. CDR3 residues: CASSWEAGGTQYF. The CDR3 DNA reads as TGTGCCAGCAGCTGGGAGGCAGGGGGCACGCAGTATTTT. The chain links TRBV7-9 to TRBJ2-3, with 8 bases fitting TRBD1. Germline CDR1 reads SEHNR; CDR2 reads FQNEAQ (reference sequence). The CDR3 length is 13 residues. J was trimmed by 9 bases and V by 4 bases; bases with no gene match: 6. Full variable domain (rest looked up from reference TRBV7-9 and TRBJ2-3): DTGVSQNPRHKITKRGQNVTFRCDPISEHNRLYWYRQTLGQGPEFLTYFQNEAQLEKSRLLSDRFSAERPKGSFSTLEIQRTEQGDSAMYLCASSWEAGGTQYFGPGTRLTVL.

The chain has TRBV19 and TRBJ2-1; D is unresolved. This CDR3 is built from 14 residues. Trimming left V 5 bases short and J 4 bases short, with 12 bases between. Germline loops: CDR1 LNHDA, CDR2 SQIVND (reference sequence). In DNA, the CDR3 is TGTGCCAGTAGTTCTCTACTAAGGTACAATGAGCAGTTCTTC. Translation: CASSSLLRYNEQFF.

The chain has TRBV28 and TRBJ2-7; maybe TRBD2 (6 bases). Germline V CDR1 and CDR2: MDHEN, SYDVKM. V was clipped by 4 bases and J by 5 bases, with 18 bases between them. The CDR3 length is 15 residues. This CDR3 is CASSSQRRAWNEQYF. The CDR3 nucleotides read TGTGCCAGCAGTTCCCAAAGGAGGGCTTGGAACGAGCAGTACTTC.

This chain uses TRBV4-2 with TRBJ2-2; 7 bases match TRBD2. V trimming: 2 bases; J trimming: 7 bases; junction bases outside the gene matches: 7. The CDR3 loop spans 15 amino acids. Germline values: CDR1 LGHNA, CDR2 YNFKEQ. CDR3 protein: CASSQPSGTGGELFF. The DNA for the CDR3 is TGTGCCAGCAGCCAACCCAGCGGGACGGGCGGGGAGCTGTTTTTT.

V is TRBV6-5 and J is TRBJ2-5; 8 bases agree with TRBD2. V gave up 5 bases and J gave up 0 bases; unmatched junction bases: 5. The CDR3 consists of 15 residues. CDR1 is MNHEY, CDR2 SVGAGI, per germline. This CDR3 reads CASSRNSGDQETQYF. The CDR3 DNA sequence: TGTGCCAGCAGTCGGAATAGCGGGGACCAAGAGACCCAGTACTTC.

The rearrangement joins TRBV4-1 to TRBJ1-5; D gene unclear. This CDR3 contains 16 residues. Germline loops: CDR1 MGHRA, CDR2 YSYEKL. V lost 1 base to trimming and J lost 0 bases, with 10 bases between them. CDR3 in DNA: TGCGCCAGCAGCCAAGGTCTGAGGGTTAGCAATCAGCCCCAGCATTTT. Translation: CASSQGLRVSNQPQHF.

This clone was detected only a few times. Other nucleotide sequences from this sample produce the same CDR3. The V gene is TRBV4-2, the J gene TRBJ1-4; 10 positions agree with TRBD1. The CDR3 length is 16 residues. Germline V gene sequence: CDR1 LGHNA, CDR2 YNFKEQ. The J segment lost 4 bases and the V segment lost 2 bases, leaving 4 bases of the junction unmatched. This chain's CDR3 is CASSQPRTGGNEKLFF. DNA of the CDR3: TGTGCCAGCAGCCAACCAAGGACAGGGGGTAATGAAAAACTGTTTTTT.

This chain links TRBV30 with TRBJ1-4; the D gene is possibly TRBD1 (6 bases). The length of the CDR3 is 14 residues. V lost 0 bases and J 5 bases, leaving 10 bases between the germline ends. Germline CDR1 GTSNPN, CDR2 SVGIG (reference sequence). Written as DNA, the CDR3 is TGTGCCTGGAGTGTACAAACAGGGAATGAAAAACTGTTTTTT. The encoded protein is CAWSVQTGNEKLFF.

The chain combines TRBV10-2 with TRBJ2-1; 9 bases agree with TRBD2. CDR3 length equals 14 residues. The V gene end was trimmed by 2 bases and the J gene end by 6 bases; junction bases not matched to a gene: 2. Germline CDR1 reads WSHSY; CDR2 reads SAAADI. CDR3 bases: TGCGCCAGCAGTGAGGGACTAGCGAGCAATGAGCAGTTCTTC. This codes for CASSEGLASNEQFF.

The CDR3 sequence is CASSPNTGGDSPLHF. CDR3 sequence (DNA): TGCGCCAGCAGCCCGAACACAGGGGGGGACTCACCCCTCCACTTT. The chain couples TRBV5-1 to TRBJ1-6; 8 bases are shared with TRBD1. Germline CDR1 SGHRS, CDR2 YFSETQ. V was pared by 4 bases and J by 10 bases, with 10 bases of the junction left unmatched. CDR3 length: 15 amino acids. The variable domain in full, with the rest retrieved from reference TRBV5-1 and TRBJ1-6, is KAGVTQTPRYLIKTRGQQVTLSCSPISGHRSVSWYQQTPGQGLQFLFEYFSETQRNKGNFPGRFSGRQFSNSRSEMNVSTLELGDSALYLCASSPNTGGDSPLHFGNGTRLTVT.

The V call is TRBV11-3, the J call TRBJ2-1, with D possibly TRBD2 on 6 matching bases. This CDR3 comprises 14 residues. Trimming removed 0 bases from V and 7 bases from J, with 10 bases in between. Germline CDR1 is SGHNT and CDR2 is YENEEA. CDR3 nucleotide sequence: TGTGCCAGCAGCTTAGACACGGGAGATAATGAGCAGTTCTTC. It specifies CASSLDTGDNEQFF. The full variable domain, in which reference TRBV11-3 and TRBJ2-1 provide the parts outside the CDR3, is EAGVVQSPRYKIIEKKQPVAFWCNPISGHNTLYWYLQNLGQGPELLIRYENEEAVDDSQLPKDRFSAERLKGVDSTLKIQPAELGDSAVYLCASSLDTGDNEQFFGPGTRLTVL.